These 27 T cell receptor beta chains share one sample of origin, sequenced in a study of blood T cell repertoires in COVID-19. Measured with immunoSEQ multiplex PCR; TCRdb has only the in-frame clones, and not every one. The sample holds about 480,000 clones, 70% to 90% seen once. The sequencing sample was made of PBMCs or T cells enriched from blood (not recorded which). All receptors come from a woman aged 40 to 50 who had recovered from COVID-19.

The gene calls are TRBV13 and TRBJ2-3; 7 nucleotides line up with TRBD2. The germline V gene encodes CDR1 PRHDT and CDR2 FYEKMQ (reference sequence). With V trimmed by 3 bases and J by 4 bases, 10 bases remained unmatched. The CDR3 is 16 amino acids. CDR3 sequence reads: CASSLATSPRADTQYF. The CDR3 DNA reads TGTGCCAGCAGCTTGGCGACTAGCCCCCGGGCAGATACGCAGTATTTT.

The CDR3 loop is CATSRGPGGLSYEQYF. The CDR3 DNA reads as TGTGCCACCAGCAGAGGGCCGGGAGGACTCTCCTACGAGCAGTACTTC. The genes are TRBV15 and TRBJ2-7, with 7 bases aligning to TRBD2. The CDR3 runs 16 residues. With V trimmed by 1 base and J by 0 bases, 6 bases remained unmatched. Looked up from germline, CDR1 is LNHNV and CDR2 is YYDKDF (reference sequence).

The chain joins TRBV7-8 to TRBJ1-5; the D is unclear. CDR3 length: 16 residues. Between the trimmed V and J ends, which lost 2 bases and 2 bases, there was a span of 13 bases. The germline gives CDR1 SGHVS, CDR2 FQNEAQ. The CDR3 loop reads CASSLWEGEGNQPQHF. Here the CDR3 DNA reads TGTGCCAGCAGCTTATGGGAGGGAGAGGGCAATCAGCCCCAGCATTTT.

This rearrangement joins TRBV5-1 to TRBJ1-4; no firm D call. This CDR3 has 12 residues. Germline CDR1 reads SGHRS; CDR2 reads YFSETQ. The germline V and J ends were trimmed by 6 bases and 8 bases, with 11 bases remaining between them. The CDR3 sequence: CASTEPGEKLFF. CDR3 in DNA: TGCGCCAGCACGGAACCGGGAGAAAAACTGTTTTTT.

The rearrangement joins TRBV5-1 to TRBJ2-3; 8 bases map to TRBD2. The CDR3 runs to 16 residues. V shed 4 bases, J shed 1 base, and the junction held 8 bases outside the gene matches. Germline V CDR1 and CDR2: SGHRS, YFSETQ. The CDR3 DNA follows: TGCGCCAGCAGCGCTGCCGGGACTAGTGGCACAGATACGCAGTATTTT. This codes for CASSAAGTSGTDTQYF.

CDR3 sequence: CASSPSRQFGANVLTF. In DNA, the CDR3 is TGTGCCAGCTCACCTTCTCGACAGTTCGGGGCCAACGTCCTGACTTTC. The chain recombines TRBV18 with TRBJ2-6, with D perhaps matching TRBD1 (5 bases). Germline V gene sequence: CDR1 KGHSH, CDR2 LQKENI. The V and J ends lost 3 bases and 4 bases respectively, with 13 bases between them. The CDR3 loop spans 16 amino acids. The full variable domain, in which reference TRBV18 and TRBJ2-6 provide the parts outside the CDR3, is NAGVMQNPRHLVRRRGQEARLRCSPMKGHSHVYWYRQLPEEGLKFMVYLQKENIIDESGMPKERFSAEFPKEGPSILRIQQVVRGDSAAYFCASSPSRQFGANVLTFGAGSRLTVL.

V usage is TRBV3-1 (or the pseudogene TRBV3-2) and J usage is TRBJ2-7; 9 bases are a match to TRBD2. V gave up 1 base and J gave up 3 bases; unmatched junction bases: 7. CDR1 and CDR2 from the germline V gene are LGHDT and YNNKEL (reference sequence). There are 16 residues in the CDR3. The DNA for the CDR3 is TGTGCCAGCAGCCAAGGTCCAGGGACTAGCCACTACGAGCAGTACTTC. As protein: CASSQGPGTSHYEQYF.

Comment on this clone: This sample includes further DNA sequences coding for the same CDR3. V gene TRBV6-5 combines with J gene TRBJ1-1; TRBD1 matches at 8 bases. The junction had 5 bases not matched to a gene; V was cut back by 8 bases and J by 3 bases. The CDR3 has 13 amino acids. Germline V gene lookup returns CDR1 MNHEY and CDR2 SVGAGI. CDR3 DNA sequence: TGTGCCAGCCGGACGACAGGGGACACTGAAGCTTTCTTT. Translation: CASRTTGDTEAFF.

The genes are TRBV11-2 and TRBJ2-7; TRBD1 agrees at 12 bases. The V and J ends lost 6 bases and 4 bases, in that order; junction bases with no gene match: 1. The V gene's germline CDR1 is SGHAT and CDR2 FQNNGV. There are 13 residues in the CDR3. CDR3 DNA: TGTGCCAGCAGGGGACAGGGGGCGTACGAGCAGTACTTC. It codes for CASRGQGAYEQYF. The full variable domain, in which reference TRBV11-2 and TRBJ2-7 provide the parts outside the CDR3, is EAGVAQSPRYKIIEKRQSVAFWCNPISGHATLYWYQQILGQGPKLLIQFQNNGVVDDSQLPKDRFSAERLKGVDSTLKIQPAKLEDSAVYLCASRGQGAYEQYFGPGTRLTVT.

This clone appeared once. As DNA, the CDR3 is TGTGCCAGCAGCTTACGACAAGGTGGGGCAGCGAACACTGAAGCTTTCTTT. This codes for CASSLRQGGAANTEAFF. The V gene is TRBV13, the J gene TRBJ1-1; D may be TRBD1 (5 bases). V lost 2 bases, J lost 1 base, and 17 bases lay in between. CDR1 and CDR2 from the germline V gene are PRHDT and FYEKMQ (reference sequence). The CDR3 has 17 amino acids.

This clone was seen more than once but under ten times. V usage is TRBV19 and J usage is TRBJ1-2, with TRBD1 as a possible D gene (6 bases). This CDR3 spans 14 amino acids. Between the trimmed V and J ends, which lost 6 bases and 4 bases, there was a span of 15 bases. Germline V CDR1 and CDR2: LNHDA, SQIVND (reference sequence). For the CDR3, the DNA is TGTGCCAGTAGAGAACAGGGTAGGGGCTATGGCTACACCTTC. This translates into CASREQGRGYGYTF.

This chain uses TRBV19 with TRBJ2-2; 12 bases agree with TRBD2. CDR1 LNHDA and CDR2 SQIVND come from the germline V gene (reference sequence). V dropped 4 bases and J dropped 4; count of bases not matched to a gene: 1. This CDR3 region has 15 residues. CDR3 bases: TGTGCCAGTAGTACGGGACTAGCGGGCACCGGGGAGCTGTTTTTT. Translating gives CASSTGLAGTGELFF.

The chain couples TRBV5-1 to TRBJ2-5; TRBD2 matches at 7 bases. After removal of 4 bases from V and 5 bases from J, the junction contained 11 bases not matched to a gene. Per the germline V gene, CDR1 is SGHRS and CDR2 is YFSETQ. The CDR3 covers 15 residues. The CDR3 coding sequence is TGCGCCAGCAGCCCGGGCGGGAGTGAGGTGGAGACCCAGTACTTC. This gives the protein CASSPGGSEVETQYF. Complete variable domain (other parts from reference TRBV5-1 and TRBJ2-5): KAGVTQTPRYLIKTRGQQVTLSCSPISGHRSVSWYQQTPGQGLQFLFEYFSETQRNKGNFPGRFSGRQFSNSRSEMNVSTLELGDSALYLCASSPGGSEVETQYFGPGTRLLVL.

J is TRBJ1-1 and V is TRBV5-4; 7 nucleotides agree with TRBD1. CDR1 is SGHNT, CDR2 YYREEE, per germline (reference sequence). The length of the CDR3 is 15 residues. Germline trimming cut 0 bases from V and 5 bases from J; bases unmatched to any gene: 7. The CDR3 spells CASSLERGRGTEAFF. The CDR3 nucleotides read TGTGCCAGCAGCTTGGAAAGGGGGCGAGGAACTGAAGCTTTCTTT.

This rearrangement joins TRBV3-1 (or the pseudogene TRBV3-2) to TRBJ2-2, with 9 bases aligning to TRBD2. The germline gives CDR1 LGHDT, CDR2 YNNKEL (reference sequence). CDR3 size: 16 residues. V was clipped by 7 bases and J by 5 bases; unmatched bases: 11. The CDR3 sequence: CASTPGGLAVTGELFF. The DNA of the CDR3 is TGTGCCAGCACCCCGGGGGGACTAGCTGTAACCGGGGAGCTGTTTTTT.

The chain has TRBV7-2 and TRBJ1-1, with D possibly being TRBD1 (6 bases). The CDR3 length is 10 residues. V was cut by 4 bases and J by 10 bases, with 7 bases left in between. Per the germline V gene, CDR1 is SGHTA and CDR2 is FQGNSA. CDR3 sequence reads: CASSSGAAFF. CDR3 coding DNA: TGTGCCAGCAGCTCAGGGGCAGCTTTCTTT.

V is TRBV2 and J is TRBJ2-3; 8 nucleotides align to TRBD2. V gave up 2 bases and J gave up 0 bases; unmatched junction bases: 4. Germline V gene data show CDR1 as SNHLY and CDR2 as FYNNEI. The CDR3 runs 16 residues. The CDR3 nucleotides are TGTGCCAGCAGTGAAAGGGCTAGCGGGAGCACAGATACGCAGTATTTT. Translation: CASSERASGSTDTQYF.

This chain connects TRBV5-1 to TRBJ1-1, with 7 bases that match TRBD1. The germline gives CDR1 SGHRS, CDR2 YFSETQ. J was trimmed by 6 bases and V by 5 bases; bases with no gene match: 7. The CDR3 runs 13 residues. As DNA, the CDR3 is TGCGCCAGCAGGGCAGGGGGGTTCTCTGAAGCTTTCTTT. The encoded protein is CASRAGGFSEAFF.

As for this clone: Different DNA sequences within this sample yield the same CDR3. The chain links TRBV29-1 to TRBJ2-1; a weak D match, TRBD1 (6 bases). This CDR3 comprises 13 residues. Trimming removed 5 bases at V and 0 bases at J, with 8 bases between. In germline, CDR1 is SQVTM, CDR2 ANQGSEA. CDR3 bases: TGCAGCGTTAGGGGGAGCTCCTACAATGAGCAGTTCTTC. The encoded protein is CSVRGSSYNEQFF.

The V gene is TRBV5-6, the J gene TRBJ1-1, with no clear D. The CDR3 consists of 14 residues. V was trimmed by 3 bases and J by 1 base, leaving 10 bases between them. Germline V gene sequence: CDR1 SGHDT, CDR2 YYEEEE. CDR3 in amino acids: CASSSETGNTEAFF. The CDR3 bases are TGTGCCAGCAGCTCGGAAACGGGGAACACTGAAGCTTTCTTT.

CDR3 nucleotide sequence: TGCGCCAGCAGGGGACAGGGGGCCCAGACCCAGTACTTC. As protein: CASRGQGAQTQYF. J is TRBJ2-5 and V is TRBV10-1; 12 nucleotides line up with TRBD1. This CDR3 spans 13 amino acids. The germline gives CDR1 WNHNN, CDR2 SYGVQD (reference sequence). Trimming at V came to 6 bases and at J to 6 bases, leaving 2 bases not matched to a gene.

V usage is TRBV18 and J usage is TRBJ2-7, with D possibly matching TRBD1 (5 bases). Germline CDR1 reads KGHSH; CDR2 reads LQKENI. The CDR3 extends over 13 amino acids. Deletions cut 2 bases from V and 3 bases from J, with 8 bases between. This CDR3 is CASSPGADYEQYF. The CDR3 region has the DNA TGTGCCAGCTCACCAGGGGCGGACTACGAGCAGTACTTC. The full variable domain, completed using reference TRBV18 and TRBJ2-7, is NAGVMQNPRHLVRRRGQEARLRCSPMKGHSHVYWYRQLPEEGLKFMVYLQKENIIDESGMPKERFSAEFPKEGPSILRIQQVVRGDSAAYFCASSPGADYEQYFGPGTRLTVT.

This chain uses TRBV6-2 or TRBV6-3 with TRBJ2-1; no clear D. The V end lost 5 bases, the J end lost 1 base, and 9 bases lay between the germline ends. The CDR3 totals 14 residues. Germline assignment: CDR1 MNHEY and CDR2 SVGEGT. The CDR3: CASSQTYSYNEQFF. The CDR3 DNA is TGTGCCAGCAGTCAGACTTATTCCTACAATGAGCAGTTCTTC.

The J gene is TRBJ1-3, the V gene TRBV6-1; D not resolved. The germline V gene encodes CDR1 MNHNS and CDR2 SASEGT. The length of the CDR3 is 15 residues. V lost 2 bases and J 0 bases, leaving 8 bases between the germline ends. CDR3 sequence: CASSESQISGNTIYF. The CDR3 DNA is TGTGCCAGCAGTGAATCTCAGATCTCTGGAAACACCATATATTTT.

V and J are TRBV2 and TRBJ1-5; possibly TRBD1 for D (5 bases). V lost 0 bases to trimming and J lost 2 bases, with 11 bases between them. Germline CDR1 is SNHLY and CDR2 is FYNNEI. The CDR3 is made up of 16 amino acids. CDR3 DNA sequence: TGTGCCAGCAGTGAAGCGACGGGGGTCGGCAATCAGCCCCAGCATTTT. Its protein is CASSEATGVGNQPQHF.

The rearrangement uses TRBV11-3 and TRBJ2-7, with 8 bases identical to TRBD2. Germline CDR1 reads SGHNT; CDR2 reads YENEEA. V lost 5 bases to trimming and J lost 1 base; unmatched junction nucleotides: 7. CDR3 length: 15 residues. The CDR3 region has the DNA TGTGCCAGCAGCCGTAAGCGGGAGACTTCCTACGAGCAGTACTTC. Translating it yields CASSRKRETSYEQYF. The whole variable domain, filled in from reference TRBV11-3 and TRBJ2-7, reads EAGVVQSPRYKIIEKKQPVAFWCNPISGHNTLYWYLQNLGQGPELLIRYENEEAVDDSQLPKDRFSAERLKGVDSTLKIQPAELGDSAVYLCASSRKRETSYEQYFGPGTRLTVT.

Notes on this clone: Distinct nucleotide sequences in the sample also encode this CDR3. This chain uses TRBV7-2 with TRBJ2-6; D is possibly TRBD1 or TRBD2 (5 bases each). The length of the CDR3 is 17 residues. With 9 bases removed from V and 0 bases from J, the gap between germline ends came to 18 bases. Germline assignment: CDR1 SGHTA and CDR2 FQGNSA. CDR3 sequence reads: CASSDSLTLSGANVLTF. The CDR3 nucleotides read TGTGCCAGTAGCGACAGCCTTACCCTCTCTGGGGCCAACGTCCTGACTTTC.